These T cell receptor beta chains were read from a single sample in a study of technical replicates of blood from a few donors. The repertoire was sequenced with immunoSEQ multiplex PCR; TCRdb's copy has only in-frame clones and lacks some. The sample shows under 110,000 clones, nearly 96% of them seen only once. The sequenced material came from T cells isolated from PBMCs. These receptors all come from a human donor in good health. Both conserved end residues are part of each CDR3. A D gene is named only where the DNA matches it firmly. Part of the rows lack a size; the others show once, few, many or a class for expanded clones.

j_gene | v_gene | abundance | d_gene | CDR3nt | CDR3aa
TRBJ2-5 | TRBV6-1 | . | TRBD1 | TGTGCCAGCAGTGAAGCTGGGACAGGGGTGCCGGTGGAAGAGACCCAGTACTTC | CASSEAGTGVPVEETQYF
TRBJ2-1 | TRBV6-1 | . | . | TGTGCCAGCAGTGAACAGGGAACCTACAATGAGCAGTTCTTC | CASSEQGTYNEQFF
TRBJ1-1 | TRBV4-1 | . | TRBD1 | TGCGCCAGCAGCTCTACAGGGGGCACTGAAGCTTTCTTT | CASSSTGGTEAFF
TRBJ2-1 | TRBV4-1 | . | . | TGCGCCAGCAGCCAAGTTGGTCGCGGGACCTACAATGAGCAGTTCTTC | CASSQVGRGTYNEQFF
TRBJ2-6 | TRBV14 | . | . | TGTGCCAGCAGCCAAATAGGGAGGTTCTCTGGGGCCAACGTCCTGACTTTC | CASSQIGRFSGANVLTF
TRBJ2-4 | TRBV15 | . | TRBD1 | TGTGCCACCAGCAGAGATAGACAGGGGGGAAACATTCAGTACTTC | CATSRDRQGGNIQYF
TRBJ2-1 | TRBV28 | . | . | TGTGCCAGCAGACAACTAGGCGATGAGCAGTTCTTC | CASRQLGDEQFF
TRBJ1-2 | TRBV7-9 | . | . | TGTGCCAGCAGCCTTAGTTTAGGTACAGGCGACAATGGCTACACCTTC | CASSLSLGTGDNGYTF
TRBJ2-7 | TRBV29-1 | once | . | TGCAGCGTTGATTACAACCACGAGCAGTACTTC | CSVDYNHEQYF
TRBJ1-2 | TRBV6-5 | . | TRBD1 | TGTGCCAGCAGGCGGGACAGGGGGACCTATGGCTACACCTTC | CASRRDRGTYGYTF
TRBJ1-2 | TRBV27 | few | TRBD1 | TGTGCCAGCAGTTTAGGGACAGCCTATGGCTACACCTTC | CASSLGTAYGYTF
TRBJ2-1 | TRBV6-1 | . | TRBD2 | TGTGCCAGCAGAACTAGCGAGTTCTACAATGAGCAGTTCTTC | CASRTSEFYNEQFF
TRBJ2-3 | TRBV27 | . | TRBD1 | TGTGCCAGCAGAGACAGGGGCAGCACAGATACGCAGTATTTT | CASRDRGSTDTQYF
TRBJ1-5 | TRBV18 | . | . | TGTGCCAGCTCACCACGCGGAGGAGGAGGGCGAAATCAGCCCCAGCATTTT | CASSPRGGGGRNQPQHF
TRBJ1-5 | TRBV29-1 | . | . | TGCAGCGTCAAAAGGGGGATAGGCAATCAGCCCCAGCATTTT | CSVKRGIGNQPQHF
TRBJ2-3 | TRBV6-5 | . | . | TGTGCCAGCAGTTACTTTCAGGGCAGCACAGATACGCAGTATTTT | CASSYFQGSTDTQYF
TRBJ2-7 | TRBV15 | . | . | TGTGCCACCAGCAGATCTGCTGGGGGGTTCGGCGAGCAGTACTTC | CATSRSAGGFGEQYF
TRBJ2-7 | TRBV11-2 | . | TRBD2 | TGTGCCAGCAGCTCCAGGACTAGCGGGAGTATCTACGAGCAGTACTTC | CASSSRTSGSIYEQYF
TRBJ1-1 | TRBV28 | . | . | TGTGCCAGCAGTTTAACCTCGACAGGGAACACTGAAGCTTTCTTT | CASSLTSTGNTEAFF
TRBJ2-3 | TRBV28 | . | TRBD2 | TGTGCCAGCAGTTCCGGGACTAGCGGGATTGCAGATACGCAGTATTTT | CASSSGTSGIADTQYF
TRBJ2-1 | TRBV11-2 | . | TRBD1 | TGTGCCAGCGGAGGCTTGCGGACAGGGCGACACAATGAGCAGTTCTTC | CASGGLRTGRHNEQFF
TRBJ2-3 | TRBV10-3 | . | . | TGTGCCATCAGCGAAAGCGGAACCCGCACAGATACGCAGTATTTT | CAISESGTRTDTQYF
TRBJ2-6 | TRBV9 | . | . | TGTGCCAGCAGCAACGAAGGGGGGAGGGCTCGATCTGGGGCCAACGTCCTGACTTTC | CASSNEGGRARSGANVLTF
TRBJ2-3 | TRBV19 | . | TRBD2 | TGTGCCAGTGGGTCCCGGGCTAGCGGAAATACGCAGTATTTT | CASGSRASGNTQYF
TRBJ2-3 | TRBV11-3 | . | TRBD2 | TGTGCCAGCAGCAAGACTAGCGGGGGCACAGATACGCAGTATTTT | CASSKTSGGTDTQYF
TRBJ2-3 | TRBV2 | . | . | TGTGCCAGCAGTCAAAACGCCCTCGAGGTAGATACGCAGTATTTT | CASSQNALEVDTQYF
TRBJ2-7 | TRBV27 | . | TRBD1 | TGTGCCAGCAGCAGACAGGGAGACTACGAGCAGTACTTC | CASSRQGDYEQYF
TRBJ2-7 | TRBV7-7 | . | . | TGTGCTAGCAGCTTAGCGACAGCGGGCGAGCAGTACTTC | CASSLATAGEQYF
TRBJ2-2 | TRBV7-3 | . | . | TGTGCCAGCAGCTTAAGTCCTAGCCATACCGGGGAGCTGTTTTTT | CASSLSPSHTGELFF
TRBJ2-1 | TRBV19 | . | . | TGTGCCAGTAGTATAGAAGGCGGGAATGAGCAGTTCTTC | CASSIEGGNEQFF
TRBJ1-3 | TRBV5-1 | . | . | TGCGCCAGCAGCTTGGCCGGGGATTCTGGAAACACCATATATTTT | CASSLAGDSGNTIYF
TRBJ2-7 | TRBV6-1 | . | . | TGTGCCAGCAGTGAAGGAGGGGGACACCACGAGCAGTACTTC | CASSEGGGHHEQYF
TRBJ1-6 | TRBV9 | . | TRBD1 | TGTGCCAGCAGCGCAGGGACAGGTGGGCAACCCCTCCACTTT | CASSAGTGGQPLHF
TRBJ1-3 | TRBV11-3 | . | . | TGTGCCACGGGGGAGTACTCTGGAAACACCATATATTTT | CATGEYSGNTIYF
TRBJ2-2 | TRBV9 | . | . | TGTGCCAGCAGCACCCACATACCGAACACCGGGGAGCTGTTTTTT | CASSTHIPNTGELFF
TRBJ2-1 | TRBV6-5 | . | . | TGTGCCAGCAGCCCCCCGGCAGGGGCCACCAATGAGCAGTTCTTC | CASSPPAGATNEQFF
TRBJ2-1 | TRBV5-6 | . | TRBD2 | TGTGCCAGCAGAAGGACTAGCGGGAGTGGTGAGCAGTTCTTC | CASRRTSGSGEQFF
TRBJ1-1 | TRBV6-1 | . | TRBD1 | TGTGCCAGCTTGGTATCAGGGGGCGCGAGTGAAGCTTTCTTT | CASLVSGGASEAFF
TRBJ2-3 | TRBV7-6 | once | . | TGTGCCAGCAGCGCGGACTGGACAGATACGCAGTATTTT | CASSADWTDTQYF
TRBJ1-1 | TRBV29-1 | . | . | TGCAGCGTTGGGAGGGGCTCGAACACTGAAGCTTTCTTT | CSVGRGSNTEAFF
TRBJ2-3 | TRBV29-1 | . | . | TGCAGCGTTGAACGGGCGATGGGGCAATATACGCAGTATTTT | CSVERAMGQYTQYF
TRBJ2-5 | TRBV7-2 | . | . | TGTGCCAGCAGCTTGTGGGCAGGGGGGGAGACCCAGTACTTC | CASSLWAGGETQYF
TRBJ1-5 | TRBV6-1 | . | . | TGTGCCAGCAGTGATCTTTACGGAGGGGTTAGTCAGCCCCAGCATTTT | CASSDLYGGVSQPQHF
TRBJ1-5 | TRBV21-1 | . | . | TGTGCCAGCAGCGTCCAGGGGCATGGCAATCAGCCCCAGCATTTT | CASSVQGHGNQPQHF
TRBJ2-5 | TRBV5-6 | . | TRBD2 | TGTGCCAGCAGCTCGGGACTAGCGGGCCTTAGGAAGACCCAGTACTTC | CASSSGLAGLRKTQYF
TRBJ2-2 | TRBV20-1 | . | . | TGCAGTGCTAGAGCAGCCGGGGAGCTGTTTTTT | CSARAAGELFF